The T cell receptor (beta chain) under discussion was sequenced for a study of T cell repertoires in cytomegalovirus infection. For the study at large: The public TCR beta signatures pointed to both CMV infection and matching HLA type. Findings and limits, study-wide: HLA-C-restricted CMV clonotypes gave the most frequent clonotype in two of eight donors. Identification of carriers of CMV plus the relevant HLA was performed using cumulative public TCR beta family frequency.

TCRdb re-called the reads through MiXCR, storing one row per CDR3 protein. This table holds roughly 280,000 distinct CDR3 sequences, roughly 13% found once. V lost 5 bases and J 6 bases, leaving 16 bases between the germline ends. From germline, CDR1 is DFQATT and CDR2 SNEGSKA (reference sequence). CDR3 length equals 13 residues. In this sample, this clonotype turned up a few times. Its antigen is unidentified. This sequence originates from a human donor in good health (CMV status not recorded). Some clones in this sample may be carry-over from other donors' samples. What was sequenced was PBMCs. This sequence joins TRBV20-1 and TRBJ2-5; no definite D call. The DNA for the CDR3 is TGCAGTGCTCCGGTTGTTGGGATAAAGACCCAGTACTTC. Its protein is CSAPVVGIKTQYF.